This T cell receptor beta chain was sequenced for a study of OX40 agonist ivuxolimab in advanced cancers. On the study more broadly: Ivuxolimab was delivered to patients intravenously every 2 weeks at doses spanning 0.01 to 10 mg/kg. Patients undergoing dose escalation presented with hepatocellular carcinoma, melanoma, renal cell or head and neck cancer. Study-level results: Expanded peripheral T cell antigen specificity was not determined. Several nonresponders also turned out to have low normalized T-cell clonal expansion.

This clone was counted only a few times. Its specificity is unknown. Assay used: immunoSEQ multiplex PCR; TCRdb lists only in-frame clones, some missing. In the table there are 66,000 or so clones, approximately 81% of which are singletons. The CDR3 runs 11 residues. V lost 0 bases to trimming and J lost 5 bases, with 1 base between them. Per germline, CDR1 SGHAT and CDR2 FQNNGV. The chain recombines TRBV11-2 with TRBJ2-5; D uncertain. This TCR was sampled from an adult with an advanced solid tumor such as melanoma, head and neck, liver or kidney cancer. The sequences come from CD4+ or CD8+ T cells sorted from blood, collected in a trial of the OX40 agonist ivuxolimab. The CDR3 DNA reads TGTGCCAGCAGCTTAGAGGAGACCCAGTACTTC. It specifies CASSLEETQYF.